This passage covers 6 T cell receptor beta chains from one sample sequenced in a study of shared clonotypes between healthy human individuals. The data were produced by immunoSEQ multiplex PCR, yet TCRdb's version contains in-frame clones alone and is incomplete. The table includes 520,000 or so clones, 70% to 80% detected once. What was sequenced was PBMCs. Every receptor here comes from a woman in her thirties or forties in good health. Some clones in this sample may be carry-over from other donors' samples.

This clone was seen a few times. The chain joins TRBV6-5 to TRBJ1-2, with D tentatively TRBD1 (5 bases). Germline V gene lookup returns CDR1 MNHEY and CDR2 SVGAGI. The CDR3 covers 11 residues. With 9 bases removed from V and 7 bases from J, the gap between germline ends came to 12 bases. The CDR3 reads CASRQGGGYTF. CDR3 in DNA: TGTGCCAGTCGCCAGGGCGGTGGCTACACCTTC.

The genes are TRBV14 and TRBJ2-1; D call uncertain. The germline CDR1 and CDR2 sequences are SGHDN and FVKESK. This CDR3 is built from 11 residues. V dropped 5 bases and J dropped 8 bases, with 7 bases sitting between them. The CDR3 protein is CASSEFYEQFF. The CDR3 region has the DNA TGTGCCAGCAGCGAATTTTATGAGCAGTTCTTC.

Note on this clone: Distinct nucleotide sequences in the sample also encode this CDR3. The CDR3: CSVEGAPGAFKNIQYF. DNA of the CDR3: TGCAGCGTTGAAGGAGCCCCAGGGGCGTTCAAAAACATTCAGTACTTC. The J gene is TRBJ2-4, the V gene TRBV29-1; possible D gene TRBD1, 6 bases. The V end lost 1 base, the J end lost 3 bases, and 16 bases lay between the germline ends. Per the germline V gene, CDR1 is SQVTM and CDR2 is ANQGSEA. This CDR3 has 16 amino acids.

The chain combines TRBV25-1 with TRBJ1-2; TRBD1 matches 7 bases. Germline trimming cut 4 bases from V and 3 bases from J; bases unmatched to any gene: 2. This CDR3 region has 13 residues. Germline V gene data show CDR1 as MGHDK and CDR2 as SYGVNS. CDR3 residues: CASSAGTDYGYTF. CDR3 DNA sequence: TGTGCCAGCAGTGCAGGGACAGACTATGGCTACACCTTC.

The CDR3, as DNA: TGTGCCAGCAGAAGGGACAGGGCGGATACCGGGGAGCTGTTTTTT. Translation gives CASRRDRADTGELFF. This chain uses TRBV2 with TRBJ2-2, with 9 bases lining up with TRBD1. After removal of 6 bases from V and 5 bases from J, the junction contained 7 bases not matched to a gene. Looked up from germline, CDR1 is SNHLY and CDR2 is FYNNEI. This CDR3 spans 15 amino acids.

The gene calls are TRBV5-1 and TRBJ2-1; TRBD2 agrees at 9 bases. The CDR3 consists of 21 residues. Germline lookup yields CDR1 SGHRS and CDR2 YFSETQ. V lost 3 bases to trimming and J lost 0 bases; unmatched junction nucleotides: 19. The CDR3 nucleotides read TGCGCCAGCAGCTCATTCTTAGCGGGAGTGGGGACTATGAGCTCCTACAATGAGCAGTTCTTC. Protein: CASSSFLAGVGTMSSYNEQFF.